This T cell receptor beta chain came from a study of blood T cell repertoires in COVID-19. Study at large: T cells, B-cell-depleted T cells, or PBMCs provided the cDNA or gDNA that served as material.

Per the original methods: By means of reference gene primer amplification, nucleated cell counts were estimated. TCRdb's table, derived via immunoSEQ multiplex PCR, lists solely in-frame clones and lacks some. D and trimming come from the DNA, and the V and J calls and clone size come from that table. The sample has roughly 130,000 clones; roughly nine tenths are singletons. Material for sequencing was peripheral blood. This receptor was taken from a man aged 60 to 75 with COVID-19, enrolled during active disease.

CDR3 nucleotide sequence: TGCGCCAGCAGCGCCCTAGGGGCGGTCAGTGGGGAGACCCAGTACTTC. This codes for CASSALGAVSGETQYF. V and J are TRBV5-1 and TRBJ2-5, with D perhaps matching TRBD1 (5 bases). V dropped 4 bases and J dropped 5 bases, with 21 bases sitting between them. This CDR3 is built from 16 residues. Germline values: CDR1 SGHRS, CDR2 YFSETQ.